This T cell receptor (beta chain) derives from a study of Graves' ophthalmopathy and Graves' hyperthyroidism. Study context: Untreated patients at initial diagnosis provided peripheral blood.

At least ten counts were recorded for this clonotype. Amplification from RNA transcripts yielded the TCR beta CDR3 regions. The workflow started with a first-round RT-PCR run with HTBI primers and then moved on to a second-round multiplex PCR. Via MiXCR, TCRdb re-called the multiplex PCR reads, giving one row per CDR3 protein. This table has around 400,000 distinct CDR3 sequences, approximately 20% appearing once. Germline CDR1 reads ENHRY; CDR2 reads SYGVKD. CDR3 length: 13 amino acids. Trimming pared 5 bases from V and 4 bases from J, leaving 11 bases between. The TCR sequence derives from a woman aged 18-35 years with Graves' ophthalmopathy. V and J are TRBV10-3 and TRBJ1-1, with a tentative D call TRBD1 (6 bases). Sample: peripheral blood. CDR3 region: CAISKGGGTEAFF. CDR3 sequence (DNA): TGTGCCATCAGTAAGGGAGGGGGCACTGAAGCTTTCTTT.